Presented here are 14 T cell receptor beta chains from one specimen sequenced in a study of CD8+ T cells in alopecia areata (dated by TCRdb to between 2017 and 2018). Library prep was done by the immunoSEQ multiplex PCR assay. RNA was extracted from all samples and reverse transcribed into cDNA, which served as template for TCR sequencing. TCRdb mirrors the immuneACCESS table, restricted to in-frame sequences. Some clones are absent from its copies; in checked studies, under half trace to an unresolved V gene, and the reason for the others is unknown. The sample table records some 190,000 clones; just over 65% of these occur just once. The top ten hold more than 1% of the sample. Sample treatment or condition, as interpreted from the label and publication: oral pan-JAK inhibitor, 5-10 mg twice daily. This sample comprised CD4+ T cells sorted from blood, obtained at approximately week 44, from a patient treated with tofacitinib. The receptors here all came from a human donor with alopecia areata.

V usage is TRBV28 and J usage is TRBJ1-1; D is uncertain. This CDR3 is built from 14 residues. Trimming took off 4 bases at V and 7 bases at J, with 16 bases between the two ends. The V gene's germline CDR1 is MDHEN and CDR2 SYDVKM. The CDR3 coding sequence is TGTGCCAGCAGTTCCCATCAAGGAGGGAGTGAAGCTTTCTTT. This encodes CASSSHQGGSEAFF.

The chain employs TRBV9 and TRBJ1-2, with 7 bases fitting TRBD1. This CDR3 has 13 amino acids. Germline V gene lookup returns CDR1 SGDLS and CDR2 YYNGEE. Losses at the gene ends were 3 bases for V and 7 bases for J; bases not matched to a gene: 6. CDR3 amino acids: CASSAQQGIGYTF. The CDR3 bases are TGTGCCAGCAGCGCCCAACAGGGGATTGGCTACACCTTC.

The CDR3 DNA is TGCAGTGCGGACAGTAACTATGGCTACACCTTC. The encoded protein is CSADSNYGYTF. The J gene is TRBJ1-2, the V gene TRBV20-1, with a tentative D call TRBD1 (6 bases). V gave up 6 bases and J gave up 1 base, with 6 bases separating them. CDR1 is DFQATT, CDR2 SNEGSKA, per germline (reference sequence). The CDR3 is 11 amino acids.

This sequence joins TRBV9 and TRBJ1-2; tentative D call: TRBD1 (5 bases). Per the germline V gene, CDR1 is SGDLS and CDR2 is YYNGEE. The CDR3 length is 16 residues. Trimming pared 0 bases from V and 2 bases from J, leaving 14 bases between. In nucleotides, the CDR3 is TGTGCCAGCAGCGTAGCTTCGGGACCGGGGAACTATGGCTACACCTTC. This gives the protein CASSVASGPGNYGYTF. Together with reference TRBV9 and TRBJ1-2, the CDR3 gives the full variable domain: DSGVTQTPKHLITATGQRVTLRCSPRSGDLSVYWYQQSLDQGLQFLIQYYNGEERAKGNILERFSAQQFPDLHSELNLSSLELGDSALYFCASSVASGPGNYGYTFGSGTRLTVV.

This clone showed up just a few times. The chain employs TRBV5-1 and TRBJ2-7; D is undetermined. CDR1 SGHRS and CDR2 YFSETQ come from the germline V gene. Trimming removed 2 bases from V and 4 bases from J, with 16 bases in between. This CDR3 is built from 15 residues. For the CDR3, the DNA is TGCGCCAGCAGCTTTGCCCAGGCAGGACCTTACGAGCAGTACTTC. This sequence encodes CASSFAQAGPYEQYF. Full variable domain (outside the CDR3, taken from reference TRBV5-1 and TRBJ2-7): KAGVTQTPRYLIKTRGQQVTLSCSPISGHRSVSWYQQTPGQGLQFLFEYFSETQRNKGNFPGRFSGRQFSNSRSEMNVSTLELGDSALYLCASSFAQAGPYEQYFGPGTRLTVT.

The chain joins TRBV5-1 to TRBJ2-3; D is unresolved. Trimming removed 1 base from V and 2 bases from J, with 5 bases in between. The CDR3 is 13 amino acids. In germline, CDR1 is SGHRS, CDR2 YFSETQ. CDR3 sequence reads: CASSLMSTDTQYF. The CDR3 DNA reads TGCGCCAGCAGCTTGATGTCCACAGATACGCAGTATTTT.

Only a few counts were recorded for this clone. At one of its ends the junction is not consistent with the germline gene, which may arise from a read error. This chain uses TRBV4-3 with TRBJ2-5, with D hard to call. The CDR3 has 13 amino acids. Per germline, CDR1 LGHNA and CDR2 YSLEER. The chain's CDR3 is CASSHSVQGTQYF. The CDR3 DNA reads TGCGCCAGCAGCCATTCCGTCCAAGGGACCCAGTACTTC.

In its sample, this clone was seen a few times. Other DNA sequences in this sample translate to the same CDR3. This chain joins TRBV27 and TRBJ1-6; D unresolved. The V and J ends lost 1 base and 7 bases respectively, with 5 bases between them. The CDR3 is 13 residues long. Germline CDR1 MNHEY, CDR2 SMNVEV (reference sequence). CDR3 region: CASSLYRNSPLHF. CDR3 bases: TGTGCCAGCAGTTTATATCGGAATTCACCCCTCCACTTT.

V is TRBV9 and J is TRBJ2-2; D call uncertain. V gave up 4 bases and J gave up 0 bases, with 13 bases separating them. CDR1 is SGDLS and CDR2 is YYNGEE in the germline V gene. The CDR3 consists of 16 residues. The CDR3 sequence is CASSPQGRSNTGELFF. CDR3 DNA: TGTGCCAGCAGCCCTCAAGGACGGTCGAACACCGGGGAGCTGTTTTTT.

The rearrangement links TRBV4-3 to TRBJ1-1; D might be TRBD1 (5 bases). Trimming pared 1 base from V and 6 bases from J, leaving 12 bases between. The V gene's germline CDR1 is LGHNA and CDR2 YSLEER. The CDR3 length is 14 residues. CDR3 region: CASSQVIRGPEAFF. The CDR3 DNA reads TGCGCCAGCAGCCAAGTAATTCGGGGACCTGAAGCTTTCTTT.

J is TRBJ1-1 and V is TRBV7-2; a possible D gene is TRBD1 (6 bases). Germline V gene sequence: CDR1 SGHTA, CDR2 FQGNSA. Deletions cut 7 bases from V and 4 bases from J, with 13 bases between. CDR3 length equals 13 residues. Here the CDR3 DNA reads TGTGCCAGCACCCAGAGGGGGGCCACTGAAGCTTTCTTT. Translation gives CASTQRGATEAFF.

This clone was counted a few times. The chain joins TRBV25-1 to TRBJ1-1; no definite D call. Per germline, CDR1 MGHDK and CDR2 SYGVNS. V was clipped by 2 bases and J by 0 bases, with 7 bases between them. This CDR3 is 14 amino acids long. The CDR3 loop reads CASSESSMNTEAFF. The CDR3 DNA sequence: TGTGCCAGCAGTGAAAGCAGCATGAACACTGAAGCTTTCTTT.

This clone was detected a few times. This chain connects TRBV6-5 to TRBJ1-1; D unclear. The germline CDR1 and CDR2 sequences are MNHEY and SVGAGI. The CDR3 is made up of 14 amino acids. V lost 10 bases and J 1 base, leaving 16 bases between the germline ends. The chain's CDR3 is CATMLGSPNTEAFF. The CDR3 DNA follows: TGTGCCACCATGTTGGGATCCCCGAACACTGAAGCTTTCTTT.

The chain recombines TRBV29-1 with TRBJ2-3, with 12 bases identical to TRBD1. V lost 3 bases and J lost 4; bases outside the gene matches: 8. The CDR3 totals 16 residues. Looked up from germline, CDR1 is SQVTM and CDR2 is ANQGSEA. CDR3 nucleotide sequence: TGCAGCGTTGATGGGGGACAGGGGGCGAACCCAGATACGCAGTATTTT. This translates into CSVDGGQGANPDTQYF.